A single sample is the source of the 19 T cell receptor beta chains below, sequenced in a study of shared clonotypes between healthy human individuals. The assay was immunoSEQ multiplex PCR, and TCRdb's table has in-frame clones only and misses some. The table shows about 2.1 million clones, with just under 95% occurring only once. Naive CD8 populations comprised CD45RO-negative cells positively selected for CCR7, excluding terminally differentiated effector memory CD45RA+ cells. Sample: naive CD8+ T cells from PBMCs. These receptors were obtained from a man aged 18 to 35 in good health. Some clones in this sample may be carry-over from other donors' samples.

V is TRBV6-5 and J is TRBJ2-7; no definite D call. Germline V CDR1 and CDR2: MNHEY, SVGAGI. The CDR3 sequence is 11 residues long. The ends were cut back, 8 bases at V and 0 bases at J, with 5 bases in the middle. CDR3 region: CASQSSYEQYF. The CDR3 DNA follows: TGTGCCAGCCAGAGCTCCTACGAGCAGTACTTC.

The count of this clone is one. This chain links TRBV27 with TRBJ2-1; maybe TRBD2 (5 bases). Germline values: CDR1 MNHEY, CDR2 SMNVEV (reference sequence). With 5 bases removed from V and 3 bases from J, the gap between germline ends came to 11 bases. The CDR3 covers 14 residues. Here the CDR3 DNA reads TGTGCCAGCAGTCGACTAAAAGGCTACAATGAGCAGTTCTTC. This gives the protein CASSRLKGYNEQFF.

A single count supports this clone. Since the CDR3 does not end with the conserved phenylalanine or tryptophan, this likely comes from a read error. The DNA is left out, because the CDR3 cannot be placed on it with certainty; the CDR3 is given as TCRdb lists it. V and J are TRBV5-6 and TRBJ2-7; the DNA was not used to check the table's D call, TRBD2. Germline loops: CDR1 SGHDT, CDR2 YYEEEE. Ends included, the CDR3 has 12 residues. The CDR3 spells CASSWGGLTTLL.

V usage is TRBV7-9 and J usage is TRBJ2-3; D is perhaps TRBD2 (6 bases). V dropped 2 bases and J dropped 4 bases, with 16 bases sitting between them. The CDR3 has 16 residues. Germline CDR1 SEHNR, CDR2 FQNEAQ (reference sequence). CDR3 sequence (DNA): TGTGCCAGCAGCTTACTCACGGGAGCGGTATCAGATACGCAGTATTTT. Translation gives CASSLLTGAVSDTQYF.

V gene TRBV11-1 combines with J gene TRBJ2-1; 7 bases line up with TRBD2. The CDR3 consists of 15 residues. CDR1 SGHAT and CDR2 FQDESV come from the germline V gene (reference sequence). The V and J ends lost 5 bases and 3 bases, in that order; junction bases with no gene match: 7. In DNA, the CDR3 is TGTGCCAGCAGCGTTCTAGGCGGGAGCTACAATGAGCAGTTCTTC. Its protein product is CASSVLGGSYNEQFF. The full variable domain, with the rest looked up from reference TRBV11-1 and TRBJ2-1, is EAEVAQSPRYKITEKSQAVAFWCDPISGHATLYWYRQILGQGPELLVQFQDESVVDDSQLPKDRFSAERLKGVDSTLKIQPAELGDSAMYLCASSVLGGSYNEQFFGPGTRLTVL.

The chain is built from TRBV28 and TRBJ1-1; no clear D. This CDR3 is 11 amino acids long. The V end was cut by 6 bases, the J end by 5 bases, with 7 bases between. CDR1 is MDHEN, CDR2 SYDVKM, per germline. The CDR3 region is CASRRDTEAFF. CDR3 bases: TGTGCCAGCAGAAGAGATACTGAAGCTTTCTTT.

This rearrangement joins TRBV7-9 to TRBJ1-2; 7 positions agree with TRBD1. Germline V gives CDR1 SEHNR, CDR2 FQNEAQ (reference sequence). J was trimmed by 7 bases and V by 1 base; bases with no gene match: 9. CDR3 length: 15 residues. This chain's CDR3 is CASSLGKGATSGYTF. The DNA of the CDR3 is TGTGCCAGCAGCTTAGGCAAGGGGGCGACCTCTGGCTACACCTTC.

The J gene is TRBJ1-1, the V gene TRBV11-2; D might be TRBD1 (6 bases). This CDR3 is 16 amino acids long. CDR1 and CDR2 (germline): SGHAT, FQNNGV. V was cut by 0 bases and J by 3 bases, with 14 bases left in between. CDR3 sequence reads: CASSLDPRGRDTEAFF. CDR3 sequence (DNA): TGTGCCAGCAGCTTAGATCCCAGGGGTAGGGACACTGAAGCTTTCTTT.

The V and J genes are TRBV27 and TRBJ1-5; D is unresolved. CDR3 length: 13 residues. V lost 4 bases and J 4 bases, leaving 8 bases between the germline ends. The germline V gene encodes CDR1 MNHEY and CDR2 SMNVEV (reference sequence). The CDR3 spells CASSWTANQPQHF. The CDR3 DNA reads TGTGCCAGCAGTTGGACGGCGAATCAGCCCCAGCATTTT.

The chain is built from TRBV11-2 and TRBJ2-6; TRBD1 matches 10 bases. CDR1 and CDR2 from the germline V gene are SGHAT and FQNNGV. CDR3 length: 17 amino acids. V lost 1 base to trimming and J lost 2 bases; unmatched junction nucleotides: 2. The CDR3 loop reads CASSLGQGAPGANVLTF. For the CDR3, the DNA is TGTGCCAGCAGCTTAGGACAGGGGGCTCCTGGGGCCAACGTCCTGACTTTC.

The rearrangement uses TRBV27 and TRBJ2-6; either TRBD1 or TRBD2 may fit D (5 bases each). The germline CDR1 and CDR2 sequences are MNHEY and SMNVEV (reference sequence). Trimming cost V 5 bases and J 0 bases, with 14 bases left between them. The CDR3 sequence is 17 residues long. The CDR3: CASSIRDGISGANVLTF. In DNA form, the CDR3 reads TGTGCCAGCAGTATCCGGGACGGAATCTCTGGGGCCAACGTCCTGACTTTC.

The rearrangement links TRBV27 to TRBJ2-7; 7 bases agree with TRBD2. The CDR3 is 16 residues long. V shed 0 bases and J 2 bases; nucleotides not matched to a gene: 7. The germline CDR1 and CDR2 sequences are MNHEY and SMNVEV (reference sequence). CDR3 DNA sequence: TGTGCCAGCAGTTTATCTGGCGGGCGGGGGACCTACGAGCAGTACTTC. Translated: CASSLSGGRGTYEQYF.

The rearrangement joins TRBV7-9 to TRBJ1-5; TRBD1 matches at 8 bases. V was pared by 1 base and J by 6 bases, with 11 bases of the junction left unmatched. In germline, CDR1 is SEHNR, CDR2 FQNEAQ (reference sequence). This CDR3 spans 17 amino acids. The CDR3 loop is CASSLGLGQGAIQPQHF. The CDR3 DNA sequence: TGTGCCAGCAGCTTAGGCTTAGGTCAGGGGGCCATTCAGCCCCAGCATTTT.

The chain has TRBV6-5 and TRBJ1-1, with TRBD1 as a possible D gene (6 bases). The ends were cut back, 7 bases at V and 1 base at J, with 10 bases in the middle. The CDR3 length is 13 residues. Per germline, CDR1 MNHEY and CDR2 SVGAGI. The CDR3 DNA reads as TGTGCCAGCAAGCCAGGGGCGAACACTGAAGCTTTCTTT. Translation: CASKPGANTEAFF.

The CDR3 sequence is CSVARDRVTEAFF. The CDR3 DNA reads TGCAGCGTCGCCCGGGACAGGGTCACTGAAGCTTTCTTT. The J gene is TRBJ1-1, the V gene TRBV29-1, with 9 bases lining up with TRBD1. This CDR3 comprises 13 residues. The V gene's germline CDR1 is SQVTM and CDR2 ANQGSEA. V lost 6 bases, J lost 4 bases, and 6 bases stayed unmatched.

As concerns this clone: Other DNA sequences in the same sample also yield this CDR3. The chain uses TRBV27 and TRBJ2-1, with TRBD2 matching 8 bases. The CDR3 length is 13 residues. CDR1 is MNHEY and CDR2 is SMNVEV in the germline V gene (reference sequence). The V segment lost 3 bases and the J segment 9 bases; nucleotides outside the gene matches: 4. The CDR3 DNA sequence: TGTGCCAGCAGTTTGGGCGGGAGGAGTGAGCAGTTCTTC. Translating it yields CASSLGGRSEQFF.

This clone was counted a few times. V gene TRBV9 combines with J gene TRBJ1-1; D is ambiguous. Deletions cut 3 bases from V and 5 bases from J, with 8 bases between. From germline, CDR1 is SGDLS and CDR2 YYNGEE. The CDR3 runs 12 residues. CDR3 sequence (DNA): TGTGCCAGCAGCGCAGGTCGGACTGAAGCTTTCTTT. As protein: CASSAGRTEAFF.

V usage is TRBV28 and J usage is TRBJ2-7, with a possible D match to TRBD2 (5 bases). V was shortened by 6 bases and J by 7 bases, with 10 bases between the two germline ends. The CDR3 has 11 residues. The germline V gene has CDR1 MDHEN and CDR2 SYDVKM. The CDR3 DNA sequence: TGTGCCAGCAGGCGACGCGGGGAGCAGTACTTC. It is translated as CASRRRGEQYF. The complete variable domain, with remaining parts taken from reference TRBV28 and TRBJ2-7, reads DVKVTQSSRYLVKRTGEKVFLECVQDMDHENMFWYRQDPGLGLRLIYFSYDVKMKEKGDIPEGYSVSREKKERFSLILESASTNQTSMYLCASRRRGEQYFGPGTRLTVT.

This sequence joins TRBV7-2 and TRBJ2-1; no firm D call. Germline assignment: CDR1 SGHTA and CDR2 FQGNSA. The CDR3 consists of 16 residues. Trimming pared 1 base from V and 0 bases from J, leaving 10 bases between. The CDR3 sequence: CASSLGRVISYNEQFF. The CDR3 nucleotides are TGTGCCAGCAGCTTAGGTAGGGTCATCTCCTACAATGAGCAGTTCTTC.